One TCR beta chain is described in this entry. A few counts support this clone. Which antigen it targets is not known. Qualities for individual bases were not recorded, and no much larger clone is one base off. This sample is part of a study of early stage breast cancer tumors (TCRdb year 2017). Broadly, across the study: Of the approximately 15 invasive breast tumors, about 13 were found to be estrogen receptor-positive, progesterone receptor-positive and HER2-negative. On average, each sample had roughly 10-fold read coverage. Across all samples, a few million templates representing about 1,100,000 unique clonotypes were detected. Eight of the 12 ER+/PR+/HER2- tumors were invasive ductal carcinomas, while the other four were invasive lobular carcinomas. Broader findings and caveats from the paper: Enriched TCRB sequences shared across patients were mostly commonly generated sequences, unlikely to play an important role in the tumor microenvironment. Repertoires from blood and normal breast were more alike than repertoires from blood and tumor, and in about 85% of the 16 patients, comparing each tissue with blood separated tumor from normal. Chain pairing and functional markers such as CD4, CD8 and FOXP3 were not captured by bulk genomic DNA sequencing of unsorted cells. Analysis by tumor subtype was prevented by the small cohort size. Tumors showed about 2.3-fold higher T cell density and higher clonality than adjacent normal breast tissue.

Each sample was amplified as two independent genomic DNA replicates: approximately 0.5 ug for blood and about 1.4 ug for tumor or normal breast. TCRB sequencing of genomic DNA was carried out with the ImmunoSeq Intro kit according to the manufacturer's instructions. Multiplex PCR ran roughly 30 cycles with proprietary primers and spike-in control sequences for absolute quantification. Single-end 150-bp reads were used to sequence an 87-bp fragment spanning the CDR3 plus the flanking V and J genes. Seven samples, each with two replicates, were multiplexed per lane of an Illumina MiSeq using version 3.0 chemistry. Concerning the study's data processing: Raw data were processed by the vendor's proprietary pipeline, with both replicates merged into one result per sample. To define clonotypes, the study grouped productive rearrangements that shared the V-gene family, CDR3 amino acid sequence and J-gene segment. Clonality was calculated as 1 minus the normalized Shannon entropy (Pielou evenness) of TCRB abundances. To estimate T cell density, the total number of templates was divided by the input cell count, which was inferred from how much DNA went in. Recon, run with its default parameters, was used to estimate overall repertoire diversity and clonality. A clonotype was considered tumor-enriched if its abundance in tumor exceeded 0.1% and was at least 32-fold higher than its abundance in normal breast. TCRdb's version of the immuneACCESS table is confined to in-frame rearrangements and falls short of the full clone set. An unresolved V gene accounts for under half of the shortfall where checked; the remainder is of unknown origin. Clonal size and the V and J genes are those of that table, whereas D and trimming came from the DNA. This sample holds under 45,000 clones; about 78% were observed only once. The top ten constitute about 7.2% of the sample.

The study profiled bulk TCR beta-chain repertoires in matched peripheral blood, tumor and adjacent normal breast tissue taken from approximately 15 patients with early-stage breast cancer. Before surgery, about 5-11 mL of whole blood was collected into EDTA tubes and then processed within 2 hours. Peripheral blood mononuclear cells were isolated by Ficoll-Paque centrifugation in SepMate-50 tubes. For storage in liquid nitrogen, PBMCs were cryopreserved as aliquots of about 1.9 to 4.5 million cells in approximately 90% FBS with around 10% DMSO. The Qiagen AllPrep DNA/RNA Mini kit was used for genomic DNA extraction. V is cut back by 4 bases and J by 1 base, with 4 bases in the junction unmatched. Taken from cysteine to phenylalanine, the CDR3 has 15 residues. Of all the DNA, just the CDR3 is kept, 45 bases in frame from base 1. According to the germline V gene (reference sequence), CDR1 reads LNHDA and CDR2 reads SQIVND.

The specimen was blood. The V and J genes are TRBV19 and TRBJ1-3, and 7 junction bases match TRBD1. This receptor was obtained from a person aged 45 to 59 with breast cancer. CDR3 reads: CASSTVTGSGNTIYF. The sequence in DNA is TGTGCCAGTAGTACCGTGACAGGGTCTGGAAACACCATATATTTT.